The 16 T cell receptor beta chains in this list originate from one sample, sequenced in a study of PD-L1 blockade in urothelial cancer. Sequenced by immunoSEQ multiplex PCR; TCRdb stores in-frame clones only, minus some. The sample includes about 42,000 clones, 81% seen only once; the top ten take 2.7%. The sequences come from PBMCs, collected around atezolizumab (anti-PD-L1) treatment. The receptor set was obtained from a man between 65 and 85 years old with urothelial cancer.

The chain uses TRBV5-4 and TRBJ2-1; D possibly corresponds to TRBD2 (6 bases). Germline loops: CDR1 SGHNT, CDR2 YYREEE (reference sequence). The V gene lost 3 bases and the J gene lost 1 base, with 14 bases spanning the gap. The CDR3 sequence is 16 residues long. CDR3 bases: TGTGCCAGCAGCTCTGGAGGGGAGAGGTCCTACAATGAGCAGTTCTTC. It yields the protein CASSSGGERSYNEQFF.

V gene TRBV7-3 combines with J gene TRBJ2-6; D is ambiguous. CDR3 length: 15 amino acids. Germline assignment: CDR1 SGHTA and CDR2 FQGTGA. V lost 4 bases, J lost 0 bases, and 7 bases lay in between. The CDR3 here is CASSSASSGANVLTF. The DNA of the CDR3 is TGTGCCAGCAGCTCAGCGAGCTCTGGGGCCAACGTCCTGACTTTC.

Only one count was recorded for this clone. The chain joins TRBV7-2 to TRBJ1-1, with 7 nucleotides matching TRBD1. Unmatched junction bases numbered 3, after V lost 0 bases and J lost 5 bases. Germline V gene lookup returns CDR1 SGHTA and CDR2 FQGNSA. The CDR3 extends over 14 amino acids. The CDR3 spells CASSLATGETEAFF. The DNA of the CDR3 is TGTGCCAGCAGCTTAGCCACAGGGGAGACTGAAGCTTTCTTT.

The CDR3: CASSFSSAGFGSYEQYF. CDR3 nucleotide sequence: TGTGCCAGCAGTTTTTCTTCCGCGGGTTTCGGCTCCTACGAGCAGTACTTC. The chain uses TRBV27 and TRBJ2-7, with D tentatively TRBD2 (5 bases). Between the trimmed V and J ends, which lost 3 bases and 0 bases, there was a span of 18 bases. The CDR3 spans 17 residues. Germline V CDR1 and CDR2: MNHEY, SMNVEV (reference sequence).

The gene calls are TRBV9 and TRBJ2-3; 12 bases line up with TRBD2. The length of the CDR3 is 15 residues. Germline V gene lookup returns CDR1 SGDLS and CDR2 YYNGEE. V lost 1 base and J lost 6; bases outside the gene matches: 3. CDR3 amino acids: CASSVWTSGKDTQYF. Here the CDR3 DNA reads TGTGCCAGCAGCGTATGGACTAGCGGGAAGGATACGCAGTATTTT.

This sequence joins TRBV2 and TRBJ1-1; D is uncertain. The CDR3 runs to 12 residues. CDR1 is SNHLY, CDR2 FYNNEI, per germline. Between the trimmed V and J ends, which lost 2 bases and 7 bases, there was a span of 8 bases. This CDR3 reads CASSEMGGEAFF. As DNA, the CDR3 is TGTGCCAGCAGTGAAATGGGAGGTGAAGCTTTCTTT.

The V gene is TRBV2, the J gene TRBJ2-1, with 9 bases lining up with TRBD2. Germline CDR1 and CDR2: SNHLY and FYNNEI. V trimming: 8 bases; J trimming: 0 bases; junction bases outside the gene matches: 14. CDR3 length: 18 residues. For the CDR3, the DNA is TGTGCCAGCCATTACCCGAGCGGGAGGACGAGCTCCTACAATGAGCAGTTCTTC. Protein sequence: CASHYPSGRTSSYNEQFF.

This clone was seen once. This chain links TRBV6-5 with TRBJ1-2, with D maybe TRBD1 (5 bases). The CDR3 runs to 14 residues. The V end lost 5 bases, the J end lost 8 bases, and 18 bases lay between the germline ends. CDR1 and CDR2 (germline): MNHEY, SVGAGI. The CDR3 loop is CASSTRRDLGGYTF. The CDR3 nucleotides read TGTGCCAGCAGTACCCGCCGGGACTTGGGAGGCTACACCTTC.

The chain joins TRBV5-5 to TRBJ2-7, with a weak D call TRBD2 (5 bases). The germline V and J ends were trimmed by 4 bases and 3 bases, with 20 bases remaining between them. The length of the CDR3 is 16 residues. The germline CDR1 and CDR2 sequences are SGHKS and YYEKEE (reference sequence). The CDR3 DNA follows: TGTGCCAGCAGCCTTATACTAGTAATGGGGAACTACGAGCAGTACTTC. As protein: CASSLILVMGNYEQYF.

The V and J genes are TRBV11-2 and TRBJ2-7; a possible D gene is TRBD2 (6 bases). Trimming took 3 bases from V and 7 from J, leaving 16 bases between them. The CDR3 has 14 residues. Germline V CDR1 and CDR2: SGHAT, FQNNGV. The CDR3 loop is CASSLEPSGGEQYF. The DNA of the CDR3 is TGTGCCAGCAGCTTGGAACCCTCTGGGGGGGAGCAGTACTTC.

This CDR3 is CASSLARAGAKEQYF. In nucleotides, the CDR3 is TGTGCCAGCAGCTTGGCTCGAGCGGGAGCTAAAGAGCAGTACTTC. The gene calls are TRBV5-4 and TRBJ2-7, with 8 positions matching TRBD2. CDR1 and CDR2 (germline): SGHNT, YYREEE (reference sequence). There are 15 residues in the CDR3. V dropped 0 bases and J dropped 7; count of bases not matched to a gene: 9. Filled out from reference TRBV5-4 and TRBJ2-7, the complete variable domain reads ETGVTQSPTHLIKTRGQQVTLRCSSQSGHNTVSWYQQALGQGPQFIFQYYREEENGRGNFPPRFSGLQFPNYSSELNVNALELDDSALYLCASSLARAGAKEQYFGPGTRLTVT.

The rearrangement uses TRBV7-2 and TRBJ1-2; D unresolved. This CDR3 is built from 12 residues. V dropped 1 base and J dropped 12 bases, with 12 bases sitting between them. Germline CDR1 reads SGHTA; CDR2 reads FQGNSA. DNA of the CDR3: TGTGCCAGCAGCTTAGTAAATTCGGAGCACACCTTC. This translates into CASSLVNSEHTF.

The rearrangement links TRBV5-1 to TRBJ2-7; TRBD1 might be the D (5 bases). Trimming took 7 bases from V and 3 from J, leaving 14 bases between them. The germline V gene has CDR1 SGHRS and CDR2 YFSETQ. The CDR3 has 13 residues. The CDR3 protein is CASGVRVDYEQYF. The CDR3 coding sequence is TGCGCCAGCGGGGTCAGGGTCGACTACGAGCAGTACTTC.

The V gene is TRBV19, the J gene TRBJ2-3; D is unresolved. The CDR3 spans 12 residues. Germline CDR1 and CDR2: LNHDA and SQIVND (reference sequence). V lost 3 bases to trimming and J lost 5 bases, with 6 bases between them. The CDR3 nucleotides read TGTGCCAGTAGTATCACGGGAGATACGCAGTATTTT. Translated, it gives CASSITGDTQYF.

This clone was detected once. The chain is built from TRBV27 and TRBJ2-3; 8 bases agree with TRBD2. The CDR3 spans 16 residues. Germline CDR1 and CDR2: MNHEY and SMNVEV (reference sequence). V lost 9 bases, J lost 3 bases, and 14 bases stayed unmatched. The CDR3 DNA is TGTGCCAGTCAAAGAGTTAGCGGGGATATAACAGATACGCAGTATTTT. Amino acids: CASQRVSGDITDTQYF.

The V call is TRBV5-5, the J call TRBJ1-4; 7 positions agree with TRBD1. CDR1 and CDR2 (germline): SGHKS, YYEKEE (reference sequence). The V and J ends lost 3 bases and 8 bases, in that order; junction bases with no gene match: 10. This CDR3 is 15 amino acids long. As DNA, the CDR3 is TGTGCCAGCAGCTATGGGACAGCCAACTACGAAAAACTGTTTTTT. It encodes CASSYGTANYEKLFF.